Listed below are T cell receptor beta chains from one sample, sequenced in a study of T cell responses to AZD1222 COVID-19 vaccine. Only in-frame clones appear in the TCRdb table, and some are missing; sequencing was by immunoSEQ multiplex PCR. The sample records roughly 150,000 clones, around 90% being singletons. The sequencing used peripheral blood, collected on day 0 of AZD1222 vaccination. Receptors originate from an adult in good health. CDR3s include the opening cysteine and the closing phenylalanine or tryptophan. A D gene is named only where the DNA matches it firmly. Where a row states a size, it is once, few, many or the class of an expanded clone; other rows omit it.

J gene | V gene | D gene | clone size | CDR3 DNA | CDR3 protein
TRBJ1-3 | TRBV6-5 | TRBD1 | NA | TGTGCCAGCACGGACAGGGACTCTGGAAACACCATATATTTT | CASTDRDSGNTIYF
TRBJ1-1 | TRBV5-1 | TRBD1 | NA | TGCGCCAGCAGCTTGGAAGGGGGCAGATGGGGTACTGAAGCTTTCTTT | CASSLEGGRWGTEAFF
TRBJ2-6 | TRBV7-6 | NA | NA | TGTGCCAGCAGCTTAAGGGTTGGGCAAGACTCTGGGGCCAACGTCCTGACTTTC | CASSLRVGQDSGANVLTF
TRBJ2-7 | TRBV3-1/TRBV3-2 | TRBD2 | NA | TGTGCCAGCAGCCGGGGTAATCTAGCGGGAGTGGGTTACGAGCAGTACTTC | CASSRGNLAGVGYEQYF
TRBJ2-7 | TRBV2 | NA | NA | TGTGCCAGCAGGGATAGCGTCTACGAGCAGTACTTC | CASRDSVYEQYF
TRBJ2-1 | TRBV4-3 | NA | NA | TGCGCCAGCAGCCAAGATATTAGCGTTGAGCAGTTCTTC | CASSQDISVEQFF
TRBJ2-3 | TRBV7-2 | TRBD2 | NA | TGTGCCAGCAGCGAAACACTAGCGGGAGGAGGAGATACGCAGTATTTT | CASSETLAGGGDTQYF
TRBJ1-5 | TRBV19 | NA | NA | TGTGCCAGTACGAGGAGAGGAGATAGCAATCAGCCCCAGCATTTT | CASTRRGDSNQPQHF
TRBJ2-7 | TRBV6-2/TRBV6-3 | NA | NA | TGTGCCAGCAGTAAGGCAGTTGGGGTTCCGCACGAGCAGTACTTC | CASSKAVGVPHEQYF
TRBJ1-2 | TRBV18 | NA | NA | TGTGCCAGCTCACCACGAGCCGCCGGGGACTTCCATGGCTACACCTTC | CASSPRAAGDFHGYTF
TRBJ2-5 | TRBV7-9 | TRBD2 | NA | TGTGCCAGCAGCTCCGCTAGCGGTGGACAAGAGACCCAGTACTTC | CASSSASGGQETQYF
TRBJ2-5 | TRBV5-1 | TRBD2 | NA | TGCGCCCGCAGCGGGGGGGACCATCCTAGGTGGGGAGAGACCCAGTACTTC | CARSGGDHPRWGETQYF
TRBJ2-1 | TRBV12-3/TRBV12-4 | NA | NA | TGTGCCAGCAGTTTAGCGGGAGATGAGCAGTTCTTC | CASSLAGDEQFF
TRBJ1-5 | TRBV30 | TRBD1 | many | TGTGCCTGGAGCGCGGGGACAGTTAATCAGCCCCAGCATTTT | CAWSAGTVNQPQHF
TRBJ2-1 | TRBV29-1 | NA | NA | TGCAGCGCCGGTAGGACTAATGAGCAGTTCTTC | CSAGRTNEQFF
TRBJ2-7 | TRBV11-2 | NA | NA | TGTGCCAGCAGCAGCGACCCCAACTACGAGCAGTACTTC | CASSSDPNYEQYF
TRBJ2-3 | TRBV9 | NA | NA | TGTGCCAGCAGTGTAATCGGGGGCAGCACAGATACGCAGTATTTT | CASSVIGGSTDTQYF
TRBJ2-3 | TRBV4-3 | NA | once | TGCGCCAGCAGCCATGAGGCGACCACCACAGATACGCAGTATTTT | CASSHEATTTDTQYF
TRBJ1-6 | TRBV27 | NA | NA | TGTGCCAGCAGCCCTCGGGACGGATGGAGTTCACCCCTCCACTTT | CASSPRDGWSSPLHF
TRBJ1-5 | TRBV19 | NA | NA | TGTGCCAGTAGTAAGGACCCTGGAGGGAATCAGCCCCAGCATTTT | CASSKDPGGNQPQHF
TRBJ2-6 | TRBV5-1 | TRBD1 | NA | TGCGCCAGCAGCTTGCTGGGACAGGGAGCCGCCGGGGCCAACGTCCTGACTTTC | CASSLLGQGAAGANVLTF
TRBJ1-4 | TRBV6-5 | NA | NA | TGTGCCAGCAGTTTTGCCAGGGGAAATGAAAAACTGTTTTTT | CASSFARGNEKLFF
TRBJ2-2 | TRBV9 | NA | NA | TGTGCCAGCAGCGTAGGGACTGCGGTGGCCGGGGAGCTGTTTTTT | CASSVGTAVAGELFF
TRBJ2-6 | TRBV5-4 | NA | NA | TGTGCCAGCAGCCATGATGCAGGGTCTGGGGCCAACGTCCTGACTTTC | CASSHDAGSGANVLTF
TRBJ2-3 | TRBV27 | NA | NA | TGTGCCAGCACCAGCCCCCGCACAGATACGCAGTATTTT | CASTSPRTDTQYF
TRBJ2-1 | TRBV20-1 | NA | NA | TGCAGTGTATGGACAAAGCGAGTGGAGTTCTTC | CSVWTKRVEFF
TRBJ2-7 | TRBV27 | NA | NA | TGTGCCAGCAGTTACGGGGGAGGCCTCTGGGAGCAGTACTTC | CASSYGGGLWEQYF
TRBJ2-1 | TRBV24-1 | TRBD1 | NA | TGTGCCACCAGTGATCCCGGGACAGGGGGGTATGAGCAGTTCTTC | CATSDPGTGGYEQFF
TRBJ2-3 | TRBV2 | NA | NA | TGTGCCAGCTGGGGAGGTTTTGGGGCAGATACGCAGTATTTT | CASWGGFGADTQYF
TRBJ2-5 | TRBV5-8 | NA | NA | TGTGCCAACAGCTTGTTTATTGCGCGCGCCCAAGAGACCCAGTACTTC | CANSLFIARAQETQYF
TRBJ2-7 | TRBV30 | NA | NA | TGTGCCTGGAGTGCAGACAGCTCCTACGAGCAGTACTTC | CAWSADSSYEQYF
TRBJ1-4 | TRBV18 | NA | NA | TGTGCCAGCTCGCCAGGGGCGCTGGGGAATGAAAAACTGTTTTTT | CASSPGALGNEKLFF
TRBJ1-1 | TRBV9 | NA | NA | TGTGCCAGCAGCCATGACTTGGGGTCTGTAGCTTTCTTT | CASSHDLGSVAFF
TRBJ2-7 | TRBV7-2 | NA | NA | TGTGCCAGCAGCTTAGCGGGTCTCTACGAGCAGTACTTC | CASSLAGLYEQYF
TRBJ2-1 | TRBV2 | TRBD2 | NA | TGTGCCAGCGGGGGCGGGAGGGCCGGCAATGAGCAGTTCTTC | CASGGGRAGNEQFF
TRBJ2-1 | TRBV28 | TRBD2 | NA | TGTGCCAGCAGCGATTGGGGGACTATCCAAGCTAGTGAGCAGTTCTTC | CASSDWGTIQASEQFF
TRBJ2-7 | TRBV7-8 | NA | NA | TGTGCCAGCAGCTTAGTTACCGACGAGCAGTACTTC | CASSLVTDEQYF
TRBJ1-2 | TRBV5-5 | NA | NA | TGTGCCAGCAGCTTGCGTCACTATAACTATGGCTACACCTTC | CASSLRHYNYGYTF
TRBJ1-2 | TRBV10-3 | NA | NA | TGTGCCATCAGTGATTCGGAAGAAGGACACTATGGCTACACCTTC | CAISDSEEGHYGYTF
TRBJ2-7 | TRBV2 | NA | NA | TGTGCCAGCAGCGAGATAACTCTAGTTCCCGCCTACGAGCAGTACTTC | CASSEITLVPAYEQYF
TRBJ2-7 | TRBV7-9 | NA | NA | TGTGCCAGCAGCTTAGGCCTAGTGGGCCACGAGCAGTACTTC | CASSLGLVGHEQYF
TRBJ2-7 | TRBV5-4 | TRBD2 | once | TGTGCCAGCAGCCGACTAGCGGGAGTTAACGAGCAGTACTTC | CASSRLAGVNEQYF
TRBJ1-2 | TRBV19 | TRBD1 | NA | TGTGCCAGTAGTATAAATCGACAGGGCAGCTATGGCTACACCTTC | CASSINRQGSYGYTF
TRBJ1-1 | TRBV15 | NA | NA | TGTGCCACCAGCAGAGATCTGCGGGCTTTCTTT | CATSRDLRAFF
TRBJ1-5 | TRBV25-1 | NA | NA | TGTGCCAGCAGTGAGGAAGGAGTCAATCAGCCCCAGCATTTT | CASSEEGVNQPQHF
TRBJ1-4 | TRBV19 | NA | NA | TGTGCCAGTAGTATACAACGGACAGCCCGGCGGGAAAAACTGTTTTTT | CASSIQRTARREKLFF
TRBJ1-3 | TRBV11-2 | TRBD1 | NA | TGTGCCAGCAGCCTAGGGACAGGCTCCTATTTCTCTGGAAACACCATATATTTT | CASSLGTGSYFSGNTIYF
TRBJ1-2 | TRBV7-2 | TRBD1 | NA | TGTGCCAGCAGCTCAGTCCCCCGACAGGGCCCTCATGGCTACACCTTC | CASSSVPRQGPHGYTF
TRBJ1-1 | TRBV30 | NA | NA | TGTGCCTGGAGGTTAGGAGTAAACACTGAAGCTTTCTTT | CAWRLGVNTEAFF
TRBJ2-1 | TRBV24-1 | NA | NA | TGTGCCACCAGTGATCCCCAAGGGGTCCATTACAATGAGCAGTTCTTC | CATSDPQGVHYNEQFF
TRBJ2-1 | TRBV19 | NA | NA | TGTGCCAGTAGTATAGATCAGGGGACAAGGAATGAGCAGTTCTTC | CASSIDQGTRNEQFF
TRBJ1-2 | TRBV6-5 | NA | NA | TGTGCCAGCAGCCCAGGAGCCGTCGACAACTATGGCTACACCTTC | CASSPGAVDNYGYTF
TRBJ2-1 | TRBV5-8 | NA | NA | TGTGCCAGCAGCTTCTTTGGTTACAATGAGCAGTTCTTC | CASSFFGYNEQFF
TRBJ1-5 | TRBV19 | TRBD1 | NA | TGTGCCAGTAGTCAAAATGGGGACAGGGGTCAGCATTTT | CASSQNGDRGQHF
TRBJ1-4 | TRBV24-1 | NA | NA | TGTGCCACCAGTGAGGGGACCGGGAATAATGAAAAACTGTTTTTT | CATSEGTGNNEKLFF